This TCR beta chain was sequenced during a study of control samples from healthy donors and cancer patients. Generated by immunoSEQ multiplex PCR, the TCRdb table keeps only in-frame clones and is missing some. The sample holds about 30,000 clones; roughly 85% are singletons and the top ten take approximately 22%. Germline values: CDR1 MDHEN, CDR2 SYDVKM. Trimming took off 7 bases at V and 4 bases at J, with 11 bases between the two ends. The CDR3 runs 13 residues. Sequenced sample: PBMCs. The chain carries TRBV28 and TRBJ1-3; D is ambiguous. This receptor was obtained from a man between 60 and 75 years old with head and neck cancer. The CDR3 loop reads CASTPGIGNTIYF. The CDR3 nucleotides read TGTGCCAGCACCCCAGGCATCGGAAACACCATATATTTT. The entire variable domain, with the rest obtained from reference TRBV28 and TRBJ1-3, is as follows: DVKVTQSSRYLVKRTGEKVFLECVQDMDHENMFWYRQDPGLGLRLIYFSYDVKMKEKGDIPEGYSVSREKKERFSLILESASTNQTSMYLCASTPGIGNTIYFGEGSWLTVV.